A single sample is the source of the 26 T cell receptor beta chains below, sequenced in a study of cytomegalovirus exposure and HLA in healthy donors. The PCR ran on 60 Vbeta and 13 Jbeta primers. Using immunoSEQ multiplex PCR, the repertoire was profiled, and TCRdb retains in-frame clones only, with some absent. This table holds fewer than 90,000 clones, roughly 80% found once. Sequencing was done on a sample of PBMCs. All receptors derive from a man younger than 45 in good health and CMV-seropositive.

The chain recombines TRBV7-6 with TRBJ1-2, with 11 bases that match TRBD1. The length of the CDR3 is 16 residues. J was trimmed by 1 base and V by 1 base; bases with no gene match: 2. In germline, CDR1 is SGHVS, CDR2 FNYEAQ. The CDR3 DNA follows: TGTGCCAGCAGCTTAGGGACAGGGGGCAGTAACTATGGCTACACCTTC. Its translation is CASSLGTGGSNYGYTF.

The rearrangement links TRBV9 to TRBJ1-2; tentatively, D is TRBD1 (5 bases). V was pared by 4 bases and J by 2 bases, with 18 bases between. This CDR3 has 16 amino acids. CDR1 and CDR2 from the germline V gene are SGDLS and YYNGEE. CDR3 sequence reads: CASSPRGERKNYGYTF. The CDR3 DNA is TGTGCCAGCAGCCCGCGGGGGGAAAGAAAAAACTATGGCTACACCTTC.

J is TRBJ2-7 and V is TRBV6-1; D gene unclear. From germline, CDR1 is MNHNS and CDR2 SASEGT. Between the trimmed V and J ends, which lost 4 bases and 1 base, there was a span of 17 bases. The CDR3 runs 16 residues. CDR3 nucleotides: TGTGCCAGCAGTGCAAATGTGGTGGGCACTTCCTACGAGCAGTACTTC. Its translation is CASSANVVGTSYEQYF.

This chain connects TRBV5-1 to TRBJ2-2; 8 positions match TRBD1. This CDR3 region has 14 residues. Per the germline V gene, CDR1 is SGHRS and CDR2 is YFSETQ. V was pared by 3 bases and J by 8 bases, with 6 bases of the junction left unmatched. In nucleotides, the CDR3 is TGCGCCAGCAGCTCCTCAGGGGGCGAGGGGGAGCTGTTTTTT. The encoded protein is CASSSSGGEGELFF.

This chain links TRBV9 with TRBJ2-7; no reliable D call. Per germline, CDR1 SGDLS and CDR2 YYNGEE. Trimming stripped 3 bases from V and 3 bases from J, with 13 bases between. The CDR3 covers 14 residues. CDR3 in amino acids: CASSASGSNYEQYF. CDR3 in DNA: TGTGCCAGCAGCGCCTCCGGGTCCAACTACGAGCAGTACTTC.

The gene calls are TRBV19 and TRBJ1-4; D gene uncertain. The ends were cut back, 5 bases at V and 5 bases at J, with 12 bases in the middle. In germline, CDR1 is LNHDA, CDR2 SQIVND (reference sequence). This CDR3 has 14 amino acids. The CDR3 loop reads CASSFGRANEKLFF. The CDR3 nucleotides read TGTGCCAGTAGTTTTGGGCGCGCCAATGAAAAACTGTTTTTT. Using reference TRBV19 and TRBJ1-4 for the parts outside the CDR3, the full variable domain is DGGITQSPKYLFRKEGQNVTLSCEQNLNHDAMYWYRQDPGQGLRLIYYSQIVNDFQKGDIAEGYSVSREKKESFPLTVTSAQKNPTAFYLCASSFGRANEKLFFGSGTQLSVL.

This CDR3 reads CASQGQGSDTQYF. Written as DNA, the CDR3 is TGTGCCAGCCAAGGACAGGGCAGTGATACGCAGTATTTT. The chain carries TRBV6-4 and TRBJ2-3; 8 positions match TRBD1. The CDR3 has 13 amino acids. V shed 8 bases, J shed 6 bases, and the junction held 7 bases outside the gene matches. Per the germline V gene, CDR1 is MRHNA and CDR2 is SNTAGT.

This chain joins TRBV30 and TRBJ1-2; D gene ambiguous. The CDR3 length is 14 residues. Germline V gene lookup returns CDR1 GTSNPN and CDR2 SVGIG (reference sequence). Trimming removed 7 bases at V and 4 bases at J, with 19 bases between. The CDR3 nucleotides read TGTGCCTCCCAAGCAACCCAGCGGCCCTATGGCTACACCTTC. Its translation: CASQATQRPYGYTF.

V is TRBV6-4 and J is TRBJ2-2, with TRBD2 matching over 10 bases. Germline-derived CDR1 and CDR2 are MRHNA and SNTAGT. This CDR3 comprises 15 residues. Germline trimming cut 5 bases from V and 1 base from J; bases unmatched to any gene: 1. The CDR3 spells CASSRLAGNTGELFF. As DNA, the CDR3 is TGTGCCAGCAGTCGACTAGCGGGGAACACCGGGGAGCTGTTTTTT.

The chain joins TRBV14 to TRBJ2-2; D unresolved. Trimming took 3 bases from V and 6 from J, leaving 8 bases between them. The length of the CDR3 is 13 residues. CDR1 is SGHDN and CDR2 is FVKESK in the germline V gene. CDR3 nucleotides: TGTGCCAGCAGCCAGGGCTTCGCCGGGGAGCTGTTTTTT. It is translated as CASSQGFAGELFF.

V usage is TRBV27 and J usage is TRBJ1-6; maybe TRBD1 (6 bases). The length of the CDR3 is 14 residues. Germline V lookup: CDR1 MNHEY, CDR2 SMNVEV (reference sequence). Trimming removed 8 bases at V and 5 bases at J, with 13 bases between. CDR3 region: CASRRDTNNSPLHF. The CDR3 DNA reads TGTGCCAGCCGCCGGGACACCAATAATTCACCCCTCCACTTT.

The chain employs TRBV11-2 and TRBJ2-7, with D tentatively TRBD1 (5 bases). The CDR3 covers 14 residues. V lost 2 bases and J 5 bases, leaving 13 bases between the germline ends. Germline lookup yields CDR1 SGHAT and CDR2 FQNNGV. The CDR3 sequence: CASSLHGQGDEQYF. The CDR3 bases are TGTGCCAGCAGCTTACATGGGCAGGGCGACGAGCAGTACTTC.

The rearrangement joins TRBV30 to TRBJ2-3, with D unresolved. The CDR3 spans 11 residues. V gave up 5 bases and J gave up 8 bases, with 11 bases separating them. CDR1 and CDR2 (germline): GTSNPN, SVGIG (reference sequence). Written as DNA, the CDR3 is TGTGCCTGGGCCCCCTATTCTACGCAGTATTTT. Residues: CAWAPYSTQYF.

The V and J genes are TRBV4-3 and TRBJ2-5, with TRBD1 matching over 10 bases. The junction had 15 bases not matched to a gene; V was cut back by 7 bases and J by 4 bases. The CDR3 has 17 amino acids. Per the germline V gene, CDR1 is LGHNA and CDR2 is YSLEER. In nucleotides, the CDR3 is TGCGCCAGCAAGAATCATGGGGACAGGGGAATCGTAGAGACCCAGTACTTC. The encoded protein is CASKNHGDRGIVETQYF.

The count of this clone is one. The chain has TRBV6-1 and TRBJ1-2; 9 bases are a match to TRBD1. Germline loops: CDR1 MNHNS, CDR2 SASEGT. This CDR3 has 12 amino acids. Losses at the gene ends were 7 bases for V and 7 bases for J; bases not matched to a gene: 4. CDR3 coding DNA: TGTGCCAGCACGGGGACAGGGTTTGGCTACACCTTC. Translating gives CASTGTGFGYTF.

V usage is TRBV2 and J usage is TRBJ2-7; 9 bases match TRBD2. CDR3 length: 16 amino acids. Germline lookup yields CDR1 SNHLY and CDR2 FYNNEI. Trimming at V came to 2 bases and at J to 4 bases, leaving 9 bases not matched to a gene. The CDR3 is CASSESSAGGKYEQYF. The CDR3, as DNA: TGTGCCAGCAGTGAATCGAGCGCGGGGGGGAAATACGAGCAGTACTTC. Drawing the rest from reference TRBV2 and TRBJ2-7, the complete variable domain is EPEVTQTPSHQVTQMGQEVILRCVPISNHLYFYWYRQILGQKVEFLVSFYNNEISEKSEIFDDQFSVERPDGSNFTLKIRSTKLEDSAMYFCASSESSAGGKYEQYFGPGTRLTVT.

The chain combines TRBV5-1 with TRBJ2-7; tentative D call: TRBD1 (6 bases). Per germline, CDR1 SGHRS and CDR2 YFSETQ. There are 14 residues in the CDR3. Trimming took 0 bases from V and 2 from J, leaving 9 bases between them. CDR3 DNA: TGCGCCAGCAGCTTGGCACAGGGAGCCTACGAGCAGTACTTC. It codes for CASSLAQGAYEQYF.

This chain joins TRBV9 and TRBJ2-2, with 12 bases aligning to TRBD1. The CDR3 is made up of 16 amino acids. V was pared by 4 bases and J by 4 bases, with 5 bases of the junction left unmatched. Looked up from germline, CDR1 is SGDLS and CDR2 is YYNGEE. In DNA form, the CDR3 reads TGTGCCAGCAGCCTGGGGGGACAGGGGGCCACCGGGGAGCTGTTTTTT. It translates to CASSLGGQGATGELFF. Based on the CDR3 plus reference TRBV9 and TRBJ2-2, the full variable domain is DSGVTQTPKHLITATGQRVTLRCSPRSGDLSVYWYQQSLDQGLQFLIQYYNGEERAKGNILERFSAQQFPDLHSELNLSSLELGDSALYFCASSLGGQGATGELFFGEGSRLTVL.

The gene calls are TRBV6-5 and TRBJ2-7; 7 positions agree with TRBD2. J was trimmed by 2 bases and V by 3 bases; bases with no gene match: 7. The germline CDR1 and CDR2 sequences are MNHEY and SVGAGI. This CDR3 comprises 15 residues. In DNA form, the CDR3 reads TGTGCCAGCAGTTATGAAGCGGGGTTTACCTACGAGCAGTACTTC. This encodes CASSYEAGFTYEQYF.

This sequence joins TRBV5-1 and TRBJ2-1; TRBD1 aligns across 10 bases. This CDR3 contains 14 residues. V trimming: 0 bases; J trimming: 6 bases; junction bases outside the gene matches: 0. Germline-derived CDR1 and CDR2 are SGHRS and YFSETQ. The CDR3 coding sequence is TGCGCCAGCAGCTTGGGGACAGGGGGCAATGAGCAGTTCTTC. Its translation: CASSLGTGGNEQFF.

This chain's CDR3 is CASSPGLANEQFF. The CDR3 DNA reads as TGTGCCAGCAGCCCTGGGCTAGCAAATGAGCAGTTCTTC. The chain couples TRBV11-1 to TRBJ2-1; D is perhaps TRBD2 (5 bases). The CDR3 is made up of 13 amino acids. V gave up 5 bases and J gave up 7 bases, with 12 bases separating them. Germline V CDR1 and CDR2: SGHAT, FQDESV (reference sequence).

This clone was picked up one time. The chain has TRBV13 and TRBJ1-1; the D gene is possibly TRBD1 (6 bases). V lost 5 bases and J 0 bases, leaving 13 bases between the germline ends. The CDR3 is 15 residues long. Germline CDR1 is PRHDT and CDR2 is FYEKMQ (reference sequence). The CDR3 sequence: CASSLHGQLNTEAFF. In DNA, the CDR3 is TGTGCCAGCAGCCTCCACGGACAGCTGAACACTGAAGCTTTCTTT.

The chain uses TRBV19 and TRBJ2-1; the D gene is possibly TRBD1 (6 bases). The V and J ends lost 5 bases and 10 bases respectively, with 12 bases between them. Germline CDR1 reads LNHDA; CDR2 reads SQIVND (reference sequence). The length of the CDR3 is 12 residues. The CDR3 here is CASSPLRGEQFF. CDR3 nucleotide sequence: TGTGCCAGTAGTCCATTGAGGGGGGAGCAGTTCTTC.

CDR3 DNA sequence: TGTGCCAGCAGTTTAGGGACAGGACCCTATGGCTACACCTTC. Translating gives CASSLGTGPYGYTF. The V call is TRBV28, the J call TRBJ1-2; 8 nucleotides line up with TRBD1. CDR3 length: 14 residues. Germline V gives CDR1 MDHEN, CDR2 SYDVKM. Trimming cost V 2 bases and J 4 bases; bases outside gene matches: 3.

This clone was seen more than once but under ten times. The V and J genes are TRBV11-2 and TRBJ2-1, with 9 bases aligning to TRBD2. Germline V lookup: CDR1 SGHAT, CDR2 FQNNGV. V shed 5 bases and J 7 bases; nucleotides not matched to a gene: 21. The CDR3 spans 19 residues. CDR3 in amino acids: CASSPRPGGGALGGNEQFF. The CDR3 DNA is TGTGCCAGCAGCCCACGTCCGGGCGGGGGGGCCTTAGGTGGGAATGAGCAGTTCTTC.

The CDR3 sequence: CASSFSSTDTQYF. The CDR3 nucleotides read TGTGCCAGCAGCTTTTCTAGCACAGATACGCAGTATTTT. The chain joins TRBV5-4 to TRBJ2-3; no definite D call. The CDR3 is made up of 13 amino acids. The V gene's germline CDR1 is SGHNT and CDR2 YYREEE (reference sequence). The ends were cut back, 2 bases at V and 0 bases at J, with 4 bases in the middle.